This T cell receptor beta chain was found in a study of CD8+ T cells in alopecia areata. About the study: Donors of skin were C3H/HeJ mice aged about 6-13 months with spontaneous alopecia, and recipients were approximately 7-10-week-old female C3H/HeJ mice. Study-level results: Mouse data revealed clearer TCR sharing than patient data did, a gap possibly tied to HLA. Resident alphabeta T cells of normal skin are also sequenced in scalp samples. Especially in alopecia totalis/universalis, lesional scalp showed greater clonality than normal scalp did.

Using CD4, CD8alpha, NKG2D, NKG2ACE and other markers, pooled cutaneous lymph node cells were sorted. This clone appeared many times. The antigen is undetermined. The gene symbols are mouse symbols. The missing CDR3 end, 4 residues past where the read stops, is filled in from the germline J gene. The CDR3 extends over 16 amino acids. V was pared by 1 base and J by 1 base, with 3 bases of the junction left unmatched. In germline, CDR1 is NNHDY, CDR2 SYVADS. Following extraction, RNA underwent reverse transcription to cDNA, which served as the sequencing template. The assay was immunoSEQ multiplex PCR, and TCRdb's table has in-frame clones only and misses some. Recorded here are approximately 19,000 clones, none singletons.

Sequencing was done on a sample of CD8+ T cells sorted from a lymph node. The chain carries TRBV13-3 and TRBJ1-2, with 11 bases identical to TRBD1. The sequence derives from a C3H/HeJ mouse with alopecia areata. This line is of MHC haplotype H2-k. Partial CDR3 DNA: TGTGCCAGCAGTGATTGGACAGGGGGCTTAAACTCC. The encoded protein is CASSDWTGGLNS. The whole CDR3 protein is CASSDWTGGLNSDYTF.